The sequence of this T cell receptor beta chain was determined in a study of T cell clones after liver transplantation. Generated by immunoSEQ multiplex PCR, the TCRdb table keeps only in-frame clones and is missing some. The sample lists over 90,000 clones, approximately 79% occurring once. The CDR3 totals 14 residues. Per the germline V gene, CDR1 is LGHNA and CDR2 is YNFKEQ. The V end was cut by 1 base, the J end by 2 bases, with 8 bases between. This clone came up once. The chain has TRBV4-2 and TRBJ1-1; a weak D match, TRBD1 (6 bases). This sample comprised CD4+ T cells from blood, obtained approximately 4 years after liver transplant. This receptor was taken from a human patient who received a liver transplant. A subset of T cells may come from the graft donor. CDR3 in amino acids: CASSQGQANTEAFF. The CDR3 DNA reads TGTGCCAGCAGCCAAGGACAGGCCAACACTGAAGCTTTCTTT.